This T cell receptor beta chain was observed in a study of identical twins (dated by TCRdb to 2016 to 2018). With regard to the full study: The study deep-sequenced TCR alpha and beta repertoires from monozygotic twins, unrelated adults of various ages and cord blood to test whether fetal clonotypes persist. To rule out contamination, replicate twin experiments were performed at different times with different library preparation protocols. General findings and caveats noted by the study authors: Because the same donors could not be followed over many years, the conclusions relied on cross-sectional statistical analysis. Zero-insertion analyses could be partly confounded by invariant T cells such as MAIT and iNKT, although diverse VJ usage argued against such confounding for most clonotypes. Out-of-frame TCR alpha sequences shared between twins showed an excess of low generation-probability sequences compared with coincidental sharing between unrelated individuals. Recombination models systematically underestimated out-of-frame TCR alpha sharing in monozygotic twins but agreed with sharing between unrelated individuals. In beta out-of-frame sequences, excess twin sharing was weaker, because having fewer shared sequences lowered the signal-to-noise ratio. Abundant cord blood beta clonotypes had fewer insertions, young adult naive repertoires showed a similar but weaker trend, and memory repertoires showed no such trend.

This clonotype was recorded at least ten times. No antigen is known for it. The input lacks base qualities; no much larger clone sits a single base away. Every donor was a healthy Caucasian. The twin cohort consisted of three pairs of female monozygotic twins, all aged 18 to 29 years. Peripheral blood mononuclear cells were used as the source from which RNA for TCR libraries was isolated. Inclusive of the bounding cysteine and phenylalanine, the CDR3 is 15 residues long. Just the 45-base CDR3 DNA is kept, in frame starting at base 1. The junction shows trimming of 5 bases on V and 2 bases on J, plus 14 bases between the germline ends. The library was built by means of 5' RACE. Sequencer: Illumina HiSeq 2000. A universal primer binding site was introduced by template switching, and a unique molecular identifier was present in the final cDNA, enabling accurate counting of TCR cDNA molecules. Specific primers in the conserved constant-segment region were used to synthesize first-strand cDNA for the TCR alpha and beta chains. To control for contamination, every cDNA library carried two barcodes: a SMART-Mk sample barcode plus Illumina barcodes. TruSeq adapter sequences and Illumina sample barcodes were added in two successive PCR steps. Sequencing of the TCR alpha and beta cDNA libraries was done on the Illumina HiSeq platform using custom primers. Turning to the authors' computational methods: Raw reads were processed with MiGEC to extract unique molecular identifiers, and MiXCR was used to determine CDR3 positions. Recombination models were inferred per individual with the repgenHMM and IGoR tools using an EM algorithm. Shared clonotypes were analyzed with the tcR package in R, and sharing was normalized by the product of cloneset sizes. Out-of-frame nonproductive sequences were analyzed to study raw recombination free of thymic and clonal selection effects. TCRdb applied fastp at Q25 and MiXCR to the public reads, then kept only in-frame beta chains. Identical CDR3 protein sequences are pooled into one entry, listed with their most common genes and DNA. TCRdb, not the original authors, processed these V and J calls. This sample holds about 920,000 distinct CDR3 sequences; 12% were observed only once. The ten largest clones represent around 1.5% of the sample.

The same specimen was also included in a second study, on yellow fever vaccine responses in identical twins. The second study's paper adds: The T cell response to vaccination in identical twins was reported by the authors to appear partly convergent and partly personalized. The study precisely tracked vaccine-responding T cell clones in identical twins.

The sequencing input was PBMCs. This chain joins TRBV12-3 or TRBV12-4 to TRBJ2-3, with the D gene not confidently named. The TCR sequence derives from a young woman in good health. This receptor carries the CDR3 CASSPVKTNTDTQYF. Here is the DNA: TGTGCCAGCAGTCCCGTGAAGACCAACACAGATACGCAGTATTTT.